The entry below gives a single T cell receptor (beta chain) sequence along with its context. The antigen remains undetermined. Researchers defined stable Graves' hyperthyroidism as no ophthalmopathy progression within 18 months. This sample is part of a study of T cells in Graves' hyperthyroidism and ophthalmopathy. Findings and caveats of the study: From stable hyperthyroidism, ophthalmopathy was separated by a 13 V-J model.

With 2 bases removed from V and 4 bases from J, the gap between germline ends came to 9 bases. CDR3 size: 14 residues. Germline V gene lookup returns CDR1 WSHSY and CDR2 SAAADI. Amplification targeted TCR beta CDR3 regions from RNA transcripts. HTBI primers were used for first-round RT-PCR of the TCR CDR3. Each CDR3 protein is one row after TCRdb ran MiXCR on the multiplex PCR reads. Counted here are roughly 630,000 distinct CDR3 sequences, around 14% occurring once; the ten biggest clones make up about 7%. Sequencing was performed on blood. This chain joins TRBV10-2 and TRBJ2-1; D perhaps matches TRBD1 (5 bases). This TCR derives from a woman under 40 with Graves' hyperthyroidism. CDR3 DNA: TGCGCCAGCAGTGAGCCAGGGCCATACAATGAGCAGTTCTTC. It is translated as CASSEPGPYNEQFF.